The 29 T cell receptor beta chains presented below share a single source sample, sequenced in a study of cytomegalovirus exposure and HLA in healthy donors. PCR primers comprised 60 Vbeta and 13 Jbeta primers. The method was immunoSEQ multiplex PCR; TCRdb's version includes in-frame clones alone and lacks a portion of them. Its clone listing holds about 130,000 clones. Sequenced material: PBMCs. The receptors originated from a woman in her thirties or forties in good health and CMV-seropositive.

The V gene is TRBV4-2, the J gene TRBJ1-3; no firm D call. CDR3 size: 11 residues. The germline V gene encodes CDR1 LGHNA and CDR2 YNFKEQ. The V end was cut by 11 bases, the J end by 0 bases, with 5 bases between. CDR3 sequence: CAADSGNTIYF. The CDR3 nucleotides are TGTGCCGCGGACTCTGGAAACACCATATATTTT.

The rearrangement links TRBV29-1 to TRBJ2-5, with D maybe TRBD2 (5 bases). V shed 2 bases and J shed 1 base, with 14 bases lying between them. The CDR3 contains 15 residues. In germline, CDR1 is SQVTM, CDR2 ANQGSEA. Here the CDR3 reads CSVESWEIIQETQYF. The DNA of the CDR3 is TGCAGCGTTGAAAGTTGGGAGATCATCCAAGAGACCCAGTACTTC.

This chain uses TRBV11-2 with TRBJ2-7; D ambiguous. Germline values: CDR1 SGHAT, CDR2 FQNNGV. This CDR3 comprises 13 residues. Trimming shortened V by 3 bases and J by 6 bases, and 12 bases separated the two germline ends. CDR3 in amino acids: CASSLSSLLEQYF. CDR3 nucleotides: TGTGCCAGCAGCTTGAGTTCCCTCCTCGAGCAGTACTTC. Using reference TRBV11-2 and TRBJ2-7 for the parts outside the CDR3, the full variable domain is EAGVAQSPRYKIIEKRQSVAFWCNPISGHATLYWYQQILGQGPKLLIQFQNNGVVDDSQLPKDRFSAERLKGVDSTLKIQPAKLEDSAVYLCASSLSSLLEQYFGPGTRLTVT.

The chain couples TRBV7-2 to TRBJ1-5; D gene unclear. This CDR3 is built from 14 residues. The germline V gene has CDR1 SGHTA and CDR2 FQGNSA. The ends were cut back, 3 bases at V and 0 bases at J, with 6 bases in the middle. CDR3 sequence reads: CASSFRLSNQPQHF. DNA of the CDR3: TGTGCCAGCAGCTTCAGGCTTAGCAATCAGCCCCAGCATTTT.

J is TRBJ2-5 and V is TRBV5-4; 9 bases agree with TRBD2. The CDR3 has 13 amino acids. Germline V gene lookup returns CDR1 SGHNT and CDR2 YYREEE (reference sequence). V shed 3 bases, J shed 5 bases, and the junction held 2 bases outside the gene matches. The CDR3 sequence is CASSSAGGETQYF. DNA for the CDR3: TGTGCCAGCAGCTCCGCGGGGGGGGAGACCCAGTACTTC. Full variable domain (outside the CDR3, taken from reference TRBV5-4 and TRBJ2-5): ETGVTQSPTHLIKTRGQQVTLRCSSQSGHNTVSWYQQALGQGPQFIFQYYREEENGRGNFPPRFSGLQFPNYSSELNVNALELDDSALYLCASSSAGGETQYFGPGTRLLVL.

CDR3 DNA: TGTGCCAGCTCACCACCGGCTAGCGGCCAAGAGACCCAGTACTTC. Protein: CASSPPASGQETQYF. The chain joins TRBV18 to TRBJ2-5, with TRBD2 matching over 7 bases. Germline CDR1 is KGHSH and CDR2 is LQKENI. CDR3 length equals 15 residues. V was clipped by 0 bases and J by 1 base; unmatched bases: 2.

The chain has TRBV27 and TRBJ2-7, with TRBD2 as a possible D gene (7 bases). Germline-derived CDR1 and CDR2 are MNHEY and SMNVEV (reference sequence). The CDR3 extends over 15 amino acids. V lost 6 bases to trimming and J lost 0 bases, with 15 bases between them. CDR3 DNA: TGTGCCAGCAGCCCCGAGGGGGGGGTCTCCTACGAGCAGTACTTC. It specifies CASSPEGGVSYEQYF.

CDR3 protein: CATWSPYSNQPQHF. The CDR3 nucleotides read TGTGCCACATGGAGTCCCTATAGCAATCAGCCCCAGCATTTT. The chain has TRBV28 and TRBJ1-5; no reliable D call. The germline V and J ends were trimmed by 10 bases and 0 bases, with 13 bases remaining between them. This CDR3 comprises 14 residues. CDR1 is MDHEN and CDR2 is SYDVKM in the germline V gene.

The chain uses TRBV6-4 and TRBJ2-1; 8 nucleotides line up with TRBD2. This CDR3 comprises 16 residues. J was trimmed by 0 bases and V by 0 bases; bases with no gene match: 1. Germline CDR1 is MRHNA and CDR2 is SNTAGT. In DNA, the CDR3 is TGTGCCAGCAGTGACTCGGGGACTAGCTCCTACAATGAGCAGTTCTTC. Its protein product is CASSDSGTSSYNEQFF.

The V call is TRBV7-2, the J call TRBJ2-7, with TRBD1 matching over 7 bases. Unmatched junction bases numbered 9, after V lost 2 bases and J lost 5 bases. This CDR3 comprises 15 residues. Germline CDR1 reads SGHTA; CDR2 reads FQGNSA. In nucleotides, the CDR3 is TGTGCCAGCAGCTTACCCCCAGGGGGTATAGACGAGCAGTACTTC. This gives the protein CASSLPPGGIDEQYF. The full variable domain, its missing parts supplied by reference TRBV7-2 and TRBJ2-7, is GAGVSQSPSNKVTEKGKDVELRCDPISGHTALYWYRQSLGQGLEFLIYFQGNSAPDKSGLPSDRFSAERTGGSVSTLTIQRTQQEDSAVYLCASSLPPGGIDEQYFGPGTRLTVT.

The chain couples TRBV6-5 to TRBJ1-6; D gene unclear. Trimming stripped 5 bases from V and 0 bases from J, with 8 bases between. Germline assignment: CDR1 MNHEY and CDR2 SVGAGI. The CDR3 has 15 residues. The CDR3 coding sequence is TGTGCCAGCAGTCGACCTAGCTCCTATAATTCACCCCTCCACTTT. It is translated as CASSRPSSYNSPLHF.

In the case of this clone: Other DNA sequences of this sample code for an identical CDR3. The chain joins TRBV5-4 to TRBJ2-2, with TRBD2 identical over 7 bases. V shed 2 bases, J shed 2 bases, and the junction held 6 bases outside the gene matches. The CDR3 runs 16 residues. CDR1 and CDR2 (germline): SGHNT, YYREEE (reference sequence). The CDR3 coding sequence is TGTGCCAGCAGCTTCATGCTAGCGGTTAACACCGGGGAGCTGTTTTTT. Encoded protein: CASSFMLAVNTGELFF.

The chain recombines TRBV30 with TRBJ1-1; D gene uncertain. Germline CDR1 GTSNPN, CDR2 SVGIG (reference sequence). The CDR3 loop spans 10 amino acids. Trimming took 4 bases from V and 4 from J, leaving 4 bases between them. In DNA, the CDR3 is TGTGCCTGGACAGGCACTGAAGCTTTCTTT. It codes for CAWTGTEAFF.

V and J are TRBV28 and TRBJ2-7; 7 nucleotides line up with TRBD1. CDR1 is MDHEN, CDR2 SYDVKM, per germline. This CDR3 contains 13 residues. Germline trimming cut 4 bases from V and 1 base from J; bases unmatched to any gene: 1. Written as DNA, the CDR3 is TGTGCCAGCAGTTCACAGGGGTCCTACGAGCAGTACTTC. This codes for CASSSQGSYEQYF. Using reference TRBV28 and TRBJ2-7 for the parts outside the CDR3, the full variable domain is DVKVTQSSRYLVKRTGEKVFLECVQDMDHENMFWYRQDPGLGLRLIYFSYDVKMKEKGDIPEGYSVSREKKERFSLILESASTNQTSMYLCASSSQGSYEQYFGPGTRLTVT.

As to this clone: One junction end disagrees with the germline gene, perhaps due to a read error. The chain employs TRBV7-9 and TRBJ2-1; TRBD1 matches at 7 bases. The CDR3 length is 13 residues. Germline assignment: CDR1 SEHNR and CDR2 FQNEAQ (reference sequence). In nucleotides, the CDR3 is TGTGCCAGCAGCGAGGGACAGTACAATGGGCAGTTCTTC. It encodes CASSEGQYNGQFF.

V is TRBV6-5 and J is TRBJ1-1; a weak D match, TRBD1 (6 bases). The germline V gene encodes CDR1 MNHEY and CDR2 SVGAGI. This CDR3 is 14 amino acids long. V was pared by 2 bases and J by 5 bases, with 12 bases between. The CDR3 DNA reads as TGTGCCAGCAGTTACGAGGGGGGAGGGACTGAAGCTTTCTTT. It translates to CASSYEGGGTEAFF.

The genes are TRBV6-6 and TRBJ2-7; TRBD2 matches 8 bases. The CDR3 is 16 amino acids. Trimming took 1 base from V and 1 from J; bases not matched to a gene: 6. Germline V gene lookup returns CDR1 MNHNY and CDR2 SVGAGI (reference sequence). CDR3 residues: CASSYLASGPSYEQYF. In nucleotides, the CDR3 is TGTGCCAGCAGTTACTTGGCTAGCGGGCCTTCCTACGAGCAGTACTTC.

The chain joins TRBV5-4 to TRBJ2-3, with D possibly being TRBD1 (5 bases). Germline loops: CDR1 SGHNT, CDR2 YYREEE (reference sequence). The CDR3 sequence is 15 residues long. V shed 0 bases and J shed 2 bases, with 10 bases lying between them. The CDR3 reads CASSLGQTYTDTQYF. The CDR3 nucleotides read TGTGCCAGCAGCTTGGGACAGACTTACACAGATACGCAGTATTTT.

The rearrangement links TRBV5-1 to TRBJ1-1; D not certain. The germline V gene encodes CDR1 SGHRS and CDR2 YFSETQ. This CDR3 contains 15 residues. The germline V and J ends were trimmed by 1 base and 8 bases, with 18 bases remaining between them. CDR3: CASSLRSADSSEAFF. The CDR3 DNA sequence: TGCGCCAGCAGCTTGAGGTCAGCAGACTCTTCGGAAGCTTTCTTT.

The chain joins TRBV18 to TRBJ1-1; TRBD1 agrees at 11 bases. Germline loops: CDR1 KGHSH, CDR2 LQKENI. V was pared by 3 bases and J by 3 bases, with 9 bases of the junction left unmatched. The CDR3 contains 17 residues. The CDR3 bases are TGTGCCAGCTCACCGGCCCCGGACAGGGGGCGTCACACTGAAGCTTTCTTT. Residues: CASSPAPDRGRHTEAFF.

The V gene is TRBV28, the J gene TRBJ2-5; 10 bases are shared with TRBD1. Judging by the DNA end, TRBJ2-7 fits better; the J call may be wrong. This CDR3 contains 14 residues. Germline V lookup: CDR1 MDHEN, CDR2 SYDVKM. The CDR3 region has the DNA TGTGCCAGCAGTTCCCCCGGGACAGGGGTCGAGCAGTACTTC. Translated, it gives CASSSPGTGVEQYF.

The V call is TRBV6-1, the J call TRBJ2-2; TRBD2 might be the D (5 bases). Germline-derived CDR1 and CDR2 are MNHNS and SASEGT. This CDR3 comprises 13 residues. Trimming shortened V by 2 bases and J by 6 bases, and 7 bases separated the two germline ends. CDR3: CASSELRAGELFF. DNA for the CDR3: TGTGCCAGCAGTGAATTGCGGGCCGGGGAGCTGTTTTTT.

The chain carries TRBV28 and TRBJ1-5; TRBD1 might be the D (6 bases). V dropped 11 bases and J dropped 0 bases, with 14 bases sitting between them. CDR1 and CDR2 (germline): MDHEN, SYDVKM. There are 14 residues in the CDR3. The DNA for the CDR3 is TGTGCCTCGGGCAGGGGCCTTAGCAATCAGCCCCAGCATTTT. This sequence encodes CASGRGLSNQPQHF.

J is TRBJ2-1 and V is TRBV28; D remains ambiguous. The CDR3 has 18 amino acids. Germline V lookup: CDR1 MDHEN, CDR2 SYDVKM. Trimming cost V 2 bases and J 0 bases, with 17 bases left between them. The CDR3 spells CASSLPLFPPSSYNEQFF. The CDR3 DNA sequence: TGTGCCAGCAGTTTACCCCTGTTCCCCCCCAGCTCCTACAATGAGCAGTTCTTC.

The chain combines TRBV11-2 with TRBJ1-1; maybe TRBD1 (6 bases). The CDR3 loop spans 15 amino acids. V dropped 3 bases and J dropped 2 bases, with 13 bases sitting between them. Germline loops: CDR1 SGHAT, CDR2 FQNNGV. DNA of the CDR3: TGTGCCAGCAGCTTTGGGGGGGCATCCAACACTGAAGCTTTCTTT. As protein: CASSFGGASNTEAFF.

The chain links TRBV7-6 to TRBJ2-5; TRBD2 matches 13 bases. The CDR3 is 18 residues long. Per the germline V gene, CDR1 is SGHVS and CDR2 is FNYEAQ. V dropped 5 bases and J dropped 0; count of bases not matched to a gene: 9. CDR3 sequence: CASSRGLAGKHYQETQYF. CDR3 coding DNA: TGTGCCAGCAGCCGGGGACTAGCGGGGAAGCACTACCAAGAGACCCAGTACTTC. The full variable domain, rest sourced from reference TRBV7-6 and TRBJ2-5, is GAGVSQSPRYKVTKRGQDVALRCDPISGHVSLYWYRQALGQGPEFLTYFNYEAQQDKSGLPNDRFSAERPEGSISTLTIQRTEQRDSAMYRCASSRGLAGKHYQETQYFGPGTRLLVL.

The chain has TRBV10-3 and TRBJ1-4; a weak D match, TRBD1 (6 bases). Germline V CDR1 and CDR2: ENHRY, SYGVKD. The CDR3 is 14 amino acids. Trimming took 6 bases from V and 4 from J, leaving 12 bases between them. CDR3 coding DNA: TGTGCCATCAGCGCGACAGGAATTAATGAAAAACTGTTTTTT. Translation gives CAISATGINEKLFF.

The rearrangement links TRBV6-1 to TRBJ2-5; D perhaps matches TRBD1 (5 bases). V shed 7 bases and J shed 4 bases, with 13 bases lying between them. The CDR3 covers 13 residues. Per germline, CDR1 MNHNS and CDR2 SASEGT. The CDR3 spells CASISGLGETQYF. In DNA, the CDR3 is TGTGCCAGCATTTCAGGGCTTGGAGAGACCCAGTACTTC.

The genes are TRBV28 and TRBJ1-5; D is uncertain. CDR1 is MDHEN and CDR2 is SYDVKM in the germline V gene. V lost 4 bases and J 4 bases, leaving 11 bases between the germline ends. The CDR3 spans 14 residues. Written as DNA, the CDR3 is TGTGCCAGCAGTTCCGAGGCCAAGAATCAGCCCCAGCATTTT. Residues: CASSSEAKNQPQHF.